These 10 T cell receptor beta chains came from one sample sequenced in a study of cytomegalovirus exposure and HLA in healthy donors. PCR was performed using 60 Vbeta and 13 Jbeta primers. The assay was immunoSEQ multiplex PCR, and TCRdb's table has in-frame clones only and misses some. The sample has more than 140,000 clones, over 60% seen once. Sequences were obtained from PBMCs. Receptors originate from a male donor in good health and CMV-seronegative.

The J gene is TRBJ1-1, the V gene TRBV6-5; the D gene is possibly TRBD1 (6 bases). V dropped 6 bases and J dropped 0 bases, with 14 bases sitting between them. The germline gives CDR1 MNHEY, CDR2 SVGAGI. The CDR3 totals 15 residues. CDR3 residues: CASRPGQLLNTEAFF. For the CDR3, the DNA is TGTGCCAGCAGACCGGGACAACTCTTGAACACTGAAGCTTTCTTT.

The chain has TRBV5-5 and TRBJ1-2; TRBD1 aligns across 7 bases. Trimming removed 4 bases from V and 6 bases from J; junction bases left unmatched: 12. The CDR3 loop spans 15 amino acids. Germline CDR1 and CDR2: SGHKS and YYEKEE (reference sequence). The CDR3 sequence: CASSETDRAAHGYTF. Here the CDR3 DNA reads TGTGCCAGCAGCGAGACAGACAGGGCCGCACATGGCTACACCTTC.

The chain recombines TRBV7-9 with TRBJ2-5; D not certain. Germline CDR1 SEHNR, CDR2 FQNEAQ (reference sequence). This CDR3 is built from 16 residues. V was pared by 0 bases and J by 4 bases, with 15 bases between. The CDR3 nucleotides read TGTGCCAGCAGCTTAGCTGGTAGAGTACCTCGAGAGACCCAGTACTTC. It specifies CASSLAGRVPRETQYF.

The chain recombines TRBV5-6 with TRBJ2-7; possibly TRBD1 for D (5 bases). Germline V lookup: CDR1 SGHDT, CDR2 YYEEEE. CDR3 size: 14 residues. V was clipped by 3 bases and J by 4 bases, with 14 bases between them. The CDR3 DNA reads as TGTGCCAGCAGCTCCTGGGGCGGTCGGTACGAGCAGTACTTC. This encodes CASSSWGGRYEQYF.

The chain couples TRBV2 to TRBJ2-3; TRBD2 might be the D (5 bases). Trimming shortened V by 3 bases and J by 1 base, and 5 bases separated the two germline ends. The CDR3 covers 13 residues. CDR1 and CDR2 from the germline V gene are SNHLY and FYNNEI. CDR3 amino acids: CASSERGTDTQYF. CDR3 DNA: TGTGCCAGCAGTGAGCGGGGCACAGATACGCAGTATTTT.

The chain joins TRBV19 to TRBJ1-2; tentative D call: TRBD1 (5 bases). The CDR3 spans 14 residues. CDR1 and CDR2 from the germline V gene are LNHDA and SQIVND (reference sequence). Trimming took off 5 bases at V and 2 bases at J, with 12 bases between the two ends. In DNA form, the CDR3 reads TGTGCCAGTAGTTCGGACAACGGCAACTATGGCTACACCTTC. Protein product: CASSSDNGNYGYTF.

The CDR3 region is CASRDIYNSPLHF. CDR3 nucleotide sequence: TGTGCCAGCAGAGACATATATAATTCACCCCTCCACTTT. The rearrangement uses TRBV6-5 and TRBJ1-6, with D uncertain. Trimming took off 6 bases at V and 4 bases at J, with 7 bases between the two ends. Germline values: CDR1 MNHEY, CDR2 SVGAGI. CDR3 size: 13 residues.

V and J are TRBV7-9 and TRBJ2-2; D is unclear. The CDR3 is made up of 16 amino acids. CDR1 and CDR2 from the germline V gene are SEHNR and FQNEAQ (reference sequence). V lost 5 bases, J lost 5 bases, and 18 bases lay in between. CDR3 residues: CASSDDEAFGTGELFF. CDR3 nucleotide sequence: TGTGCCAGCAGCGATGACGAGGCCTTCGGGACCGGGGAGCTGTTTTTT.

The count of this clone is one. For the CDR3, the DNA is TGTGCCAGCAGCTTATCGGGGGTGAACACTGAAGCTTTCTTT. Its translation is CASSLSGVNTEAFF. The V and J genes are TRBV11-3 and TRBJ1-1; possibly TRBD1 for D (5 bases). Germline lookup yields CDR1 SGHNT and CDR2 YENEEA. The CDR3 is 14 amino acids. Trimming pared 2 bases from V and 0 bases from J, leaving 7 bases between.

The chain couples TRBV4-1 to TRBJ1-3, with 7 bases matching TRBD1. Germline lookup yields CDR1 MGHRA and CDR2 YSYEKL. V was pared by 5 bases and J by 2 bases, with 3 bases of the junction left unmatched. The CDR3 contains 14 residues. CDR3 loop: CASSIGQAGNTIYF. CDR3 DNA: TGCGCCAGCAGCATCGGACAGGCTGGAAACACCATATATTTT.